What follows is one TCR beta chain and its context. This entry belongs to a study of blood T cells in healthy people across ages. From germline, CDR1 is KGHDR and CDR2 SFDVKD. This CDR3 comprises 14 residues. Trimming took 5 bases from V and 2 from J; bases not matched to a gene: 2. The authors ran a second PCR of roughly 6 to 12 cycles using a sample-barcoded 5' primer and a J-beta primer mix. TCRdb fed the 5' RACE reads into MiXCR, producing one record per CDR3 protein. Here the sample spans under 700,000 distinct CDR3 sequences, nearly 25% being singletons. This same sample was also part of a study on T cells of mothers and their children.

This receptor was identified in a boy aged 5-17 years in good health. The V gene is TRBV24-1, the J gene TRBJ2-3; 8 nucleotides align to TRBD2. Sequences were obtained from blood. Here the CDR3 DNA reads TGTGCCACCAGTGGGCGGGGGGCCACAGATACGCAGTATTTT. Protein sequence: CATSGRGATDTQYF.